Below are 26 T cell receptor beta chains sequenced from a single sample in a study of CD8 T cells in Susac syndrome. An input of about 0.5 to 1 ug of RNA was subjected to reverse transcription using random hexamers. Each CDR3 protein is one row after TCRdb ran MiXCR on the immunoSEQ multiplex PCR reads. The sample shows more than 200,000 distinct CDR3 sequences, 92% of them seen only once. The sequenced sample consisted of CD8+ T cells from PBMCs. These receptors all come from a human donor with multiple sclerosis.

The rearrangement links TRBV27 to TRBJ2-1; 10 nucleotides align to TRBD1. Germline-derived CDR1 and CDR2 are MNHEY and SMNVEV (reference sequence). The CDR3 sequence is 16 residues long. V lost 6 bases to trimming and J lost 7 bases; unmatched junction nucleotides: 12. CDR3 protein: CASREFKDRGGNEQFF. The CDR3 bases are TGTGCCAGCAGAGAATTTAAGGACAGGGGGGGGAATGAGCAGTTCTTC.

V gene TRBV7-8 combines with J gene TRBJ1-1, with 7 bases fitting TRBD1. Germline trimming cut 3 bases from V and 2 bases from J; bases unmatched to any gene: 15. CDR1 and CDR2 from the germline V gene are SGHVS and FQNEAQ. The CDR3 covers 18 residues. The CDR3 region has the DNA TGTGCCAGCAGCTTGCTCCCAGGGGCAGGGGGGATAAACACTGAAGCTTTCTTT. Translation: CASSLLPGAGGINTEAFF.

This clonotype was seen a single time. This chain uses TRBV29-1 with TRBJ1-1; 7 nucleotides agree with TRBD1. Unmatched junction bases numbered 9, after V lost 7 bases and J lost 7 bases. Germline V CDR1 and CDR2: SQVTM, ANQGSEA. The CDR3 consists of 12 residues. Written as DNA, the CDR3 is TGCAGCGGACGACAGGGAGAGGGTGAAGCTTTCTTT. Its protein is CSGRQGEGEAFF.

This chain links TRBV7-9 with TRBJ2-3, with TRBD2 matching 9 bases. Germline V gene lookup returns CDR1 SEHNR and CDR2 FQNEAQ (reference sequence). The CDR3 runs to 17 residues. J was trimmed by 2 bases and V by 6 bases; bases with no gene match: 12. For the CDR3, the DNA is TGTGCCAGCAGTTCTAGCGGGGACCGGCCGTTCACAGATACGCAGTATTTT. It yields the protein CASSSSGDRPFTDTQYF.

This chain uses TRBV20-1 with TRBJ1-2; D is perhaps TRBD1 (5 bases). CDR1 is DFQATT and CDR2 is SNEGSKA in the germline V gene (reference sequence). The V gene lost 1 base and the J gene lost 5 bases, with 23 bases spanning the gap. This CDR3 spans 17 amino acids. CDR3: CSARGRESPYALYGYTF. The CDR3 region has the DNA TGCAGTGCTAGAGGCAGGGAGTCCCCATATGCCCTGTATGGCTACACCTTC.

The chain links TRBV4-1 to TRBJ2-1, with D hard to call. Looked up from germline, CDR1 is MGHRA and CDR2 is YSYEKL. Trimming left V 1 base short and J 8 bases short, with 18 bases between. This CDR3 region has 16 residues. The CDR3 sequence is CASSQGVGVLGDEQFF. DNA of the CDR3: TGCGCCAGCAGCCAAGGGGTGGGTGTGTTGGGCGATGAGCAGTTCTTC.

V and J are TRBV6-5 and TRBJ2-7; 9 bases agree with TRBD1. The V gene's germline CDR1 is MNHEY and CDR2 SVGAGI. V was pared by 7 bases and J by 2 bases, with 9 bases of the junction left unmatched. The CDR3 has 15 amino acids. The CDR3 nucleotides read TGTGCCAGCACCCCCGGGACAGGGATACCCTACGAGCAGTACTTC. The encoded protein is CASTPGTGIPYEQYF.

The CDR3 DNA follows: TGTGCCAGTAGGGAGCCGGGCGCTTATAGCAATCAGCCCCAGCATTTT. This codes for CASREPGAYSNQPQHF. The chain recombines TRBV2 with TRBJ1-5; unclear D gene. The CDR3 loop spans 16 amino acids. V lost 9 bases, J lost 0 bases, and 18 bases lay in between. Germline V lookup: CDR1 SNHLY, CDR2 FYNNEI.

V and J are TRBV27 and TRBJ2-1; 8 bases map to TRBD2. Germline CDR1 MNHEY, CDR2 SMNVEV (reference sequence). The CDR3 runs 15 residues. After removal of 7 bases from V and 2 bases from J, the junction contained 7 bases not matched to a gene. This CDR3 reads CASNRAGGPYNEQFF. In DNA, the CDR3 is TGTGCCAGCAATCGGGCGGGAGGCCCCTACAATGAGCAGTTCTTC.

This sequence joins TRBV5-1 and TRBJ2-3; TRBD2 matches at 8 bases. The CDR3 consists of 16 residues. Germline assignment: CDR1 SGHRS and CDR2 YFSETQ. V lost 3 bases and J lost 2; bases outside the gene matches: 8. CDR3 coding DNA: TGCGCCAGCAGCTCGGCCACTAGCGGCCCCACAGATACGCAGTATTTT. It codes for CASSSATSGPTDTQYF.

In its sample, this clonotype was seen a few times. The V call is TRBV13, the J call TRBJ2-3, with no clear D. Trimming stripped 5 bases from V and 4 bases from J, with 7 bases between. Germline CDR1 reads PRHDT; CDR2 reads FYEKMQ (reference sequence). The CDR3 totals 12 residues. CDR3 amino acids: CASSRLADTQYF. In nucleotides, the CDR3 is TGTGCCAGCAGCCGTCTAGCAGATACGCAGTATTTT.

The rearrangement uses TRBV2 and TRBJ2-2; 16 nucleotides align to TRBD2. The V segment lost 8 bases and the J segment 6 bases; nucleotides outside the gene matches: 6. The germline CDR1 and CDR2 sequences are SNHLY and FYNNEI. CDR3 length: 16 amino acids. The CDR3 reads CASLGTSGRGAGELFF. The CDR3 bases are TGTGCCAGCCTGGGGACTAGCGGGAGGGGAGCCGGGGAGCTGTTTTTT.

The chain carries TRBV25-1 and TRBJ2-5, with D hard to call. Germline V gene sequence: CDR1 MGHDK, CDR2 SYGVNS. V lost 1 base to trimming and J lost 5 bases, with 8 bases between them. The CDR3 covers 13 residues. In DNA form, the CDR3 reads TGTGCCAGCAGTGAATTGGGCGCGGAGACCCAGTACTTC. Encoded protein: CASSELGAETQYF.

The chain carries TRBV6-2 or TRBV6-3 and TRBJ1-1; D unclear. This CDR3 has 11 amino acids. Germline values: CDR1 MNHEY, CDR2 SVGEGT. Trimming pared 7 bases from V and 4 bases from J, leaving 7 bases between. In nucleotides, the CDR3 is TGTGCCAGCAAAGCTGGCACTGAAGCTTTCTTT. This sequence encodes CASKAGTEAFF.

This clonotype was found once. V usage is TRBV20-1 and J usage is TRBJ2-1; D not certain. CDR1 and CDR2 (germline): DFQATT, SNEGSKA (reference sequence). This CDR3 has 12 residues. Trimming cost V 4 bases and J 7 bases, with 11 bases left between them. The CDR3: CSANSDQNEQFF. The CDR3 DNA follows: TGCAGTGCTAATTCGGACCAAAATGAGCAGTTCTTC.

The chain has TRBV5-6 and TRBJ1-1; 7 bases map to TRBD1. Germline V CDR1 and CDR2: SGHDT, YYEEEE. V was clipped by 0 bases and J by 8 bases; unmatched bases: 1. The CDR3 has 12 residues. This chain's CDR3 is CASSLGDREAFF. The DNA of the CDR3 is TGTGCCAGCAGCTTGGGGGACAGAGAAGCTTTCTTT.

The chain joins TRBV5-6 to TRBJ1-5; no firm D call. Trimming stripped 3 bases from V and 6 bases from J, with 10 bases between. This CDR3 contains 13 residues. Germline lookup yields CDR1 SGHDT and CDR2 YYEEEE. CDR3: CASSSGPSQPQHF. The CDR3 DNA reads as TGTGCCAGCAGCTCGGGCCCTTCTCAGCCCCAGCATTTT.

The chain recombines TRBV7-9 with TRBJ2-7, with D perhaps TRBD1 or TRBD2 (6 bases each). The CDR3 contains 14 residues. CDR1 SEHNR and CDR2 FQNEAQ come from the germline V gene (reference sequence). The ends were cut back, 5 bases at V and 4 bases at J, with 15 bases in the middle. The CDR3 protein is CASSAQGGPYEQYF. The DNA for the CDR3 is TGTGCCAGCAGCGCCCAAGGGGGGCCTTACGAGCAGTACTTC.

This chain links TRBV4-2 with TRBJ2-3; 8 positions agree with TRBD2. The CDR3 contains 17 residues. V shed 0 bases and J 2 bases; nucleotides not matched to a gene: 7. Germline values: CDR1 LGHNA, CDR2 YNFKEQ. CDR3 in amino acids: CASSQDTAGEFTDTQYF. In DNA form, the CDR3 reads TGTGCCAGCAGCCAAGATACAGCGGGGGAGTTCACAGATACGCAGTATTTT.

The chain has TRBV29-1 and TRBJ2-5; D not certain. V shed 4 bases and J shed 5 bases, with 14 bases lying between them. Per the germline V gene, CDR1 is SQVTM and CDR2 is ANQGSEA. This CDR3 has 13 amino acids. The CDR3 region has the DNA TGCAGCGTTGGGGGTGGGAACGAGGAGACCCAGTACTTC. Amino acid sequence: CSVGGGNEETQYF.

V is TRBV12-3 or TRBV12-4 and J is TRBJ2-4, with D tentatively TRBD1 (5 bases). Trimming pared 5 bases from V and 1 base from J, leaving 21 bases between. The CDR3 is 18 residues long. CDR3 nucleotides: TGTGCCAGCAGTACCGTCCCAGGGCCCCAGGAGGCCAAAAACATTCAGTACTTC. It encodes CASSTVPGPQEAKNIQYF.

This clonotype was observed a few times. The CDR3 bases are TGTGCCAGCAGCTTTTATGGTCGGGACCCCCAAGAGACCCAGTACTTC. This translates into CASSFYGRDPQETQYF. The V call is TRBV7-9, the J call TRBJ2-5, with D possibly called TRBD1 or TRBD2 (5 bases each). Germline lookup yields CDR1 SEHNR and CDR2 FQNEAQ (reference sequence). The CDR3 is 16 amino acids. V lost 3 bases, J lost 1 base, and 15 bases lay in between.

In DNA, the CDR3 is TGTGCCACCAGCAGCGAGATGGGCTATGATGGCTACACCTTC. Residues: CATSSEMGYDGYTF. The genes are TRBV15 and TRBJ1-2; D gene uncertain. Germline V lookup: CDR1 LNHNV, CDR2 YYDKDF (reference sequence). Trimming removed 3 bases at V and 6 bases at J, with 14 bases between. The CDR3 is made up of 14 amino acids.

The gene calls are TRBV7-3 and TRBJ1-2, with TRBD1 identical over 9 bases. Unmatched junction bases numbered 7, after V lost 5 bases and J lost 6 bases. Germline CDR1 reads SGHTA; CDR2 reads FQGTGA. The length of the CDR3 is 14 residues. The DNA of the CDR3 is TGTGCCAGCAGCAACGGACAGGGGTGGGATGGCTACACCTTC. It specifies CASSNGQGWDGYTF. The whole variable domain, remainder taken from reference TRBV7-3 and TRBJ1-2, is GAGVSQTPSNKVTEKGKYVELRCDPISGHTALYWYRQSLGQGPEFLIYFQGTGAADDSGLPNDRFFAVRPEGSVSTLKIQRTERGDSAVYLCASSNGQGWDGYTFGSGTRLTVV.

The chain links TRBV30 to TRBJ1-2; D perhaps matches TRBD1 (5 bases). The V end lost 0 bases, the J end lost 6 bases, and 17 bases lay between the germline ends. Per the germline V gene, CDR1 is GTSNPN and CDR2 is SVGIG (reference sequence). The CDR3 is 15 residues long. The DNA of the CDR3 is TGTGCCTGGAGTGTAGGTGGAACAGGTTTACATGGCTACACCTTC. Amino acids: CAWSVGGTGLHGYTF.

The chain combines TRBV6-5 with TRBJ2-4; perhaps TRBD1 as D (6 bases). Germline lookup yields CDR1 MNHEY and CDR2 SVGAGI. V lost 5 bases, J lost 2 bases, and 7 bases lay in between. This CDR3 is 13 amino acids long. The CDR3 region is CASSQGPKNIQYF. The CDR3 DNA sequence: TGTGCCAGCAGTCAGGGGCCCAAAAACATTCAGTACTTC.